This T cell receptor (beta chain) was found in a study of identical twins. The CDR3 sequence is 14 residues long. After removal of 3 bases from V and 3 bases from J, the junction contained 4 bases not matched to a gene. TCRdb reprocessed the 5' RACE reads via MiXCR and lists one record per CDR3 protein. The data show approximately 1.8 million distinct CDR3 sequences, roughly 35% seen once. This sequence was found in a newborn girl in good health. The chain uses TRBV12-3 or TRBV12-4 and TRBJ2-7; TRBD2 matches at 8 bases. The specimen was cord blood. The CDR3 DNA is TGTGCCAGCAGTTTTAGGCTAGCGGGCTACGAGCAGTACTTC. Residues: CASSFRLAGYEQYF.